This T cell receptor (beta chain) derives from a study of T cell responses to AZD1222 COVID-19 vaccine. Across the study: Combined were second doses at about 4 or about 12 weeks. General study points: Two doses of AZD1222 preceded a rise in Spike-specific TCR breadth and depth. Nearly half of unique spike-specific TCRs reportedly avoided B.1.351 and B.1.1.7 mutated regions. The donors showed a predominance of white British ancestry and of females, with possible underestimation of clonal diversity.

In regard to this clone: No antigen is known for it.

From germline, CDR1 is LNHDA and CDR2 SQIVND (reference sequence). The CDR3 runs to 15 residues. V lost 5 bases and J 3 bases, leaving 14 bases between the germline ends. Profiled with immunoSEQ multiplex PCR; TCRdb holds only in-frame clones, not every one. The sample lists about 94,000 clones, nearly 90% occurring once. The rearrangement joins TRBV19 to TRBJ2-4; unclear D gene. The clonotype comes from an adult in good health. This specimen consisted of peripheral blood, obtained on day 0 of AZD1222 vaccination. CDR3 in amino acids: CASSLYVGRKNIQYF. The CDR3 coding sequence is TGTGCCAGTAGTCTATACGTGGGCCGCAAAAACATTCAGTACTTC.